A single TCR beta chain is shown here with its context. What it binds is not known. These data originate in a study of regulatory T cells in long-lasting Graves disease. The time point was: persistent/refractory GD, antithyroid drugs over 5 years with positive TRAb. PBMCs provided the RNA from which the TCR library was made. Researchers made TCR beta libraries by using iRepertoire HTBI primers and running Arm-PCR on CDR3 regions. Methods used by the authors: The identification of 60 or so TRBV and some 15 TRBJ segments was made across samples. MiXCR, applied by TCRdb to the multiplex PCR reads, yields one record per CDR3 protein. The V and J calls were not made by the authors but by TCRdb's processing. Of around 460,000 distinct CDR3 sequences in the sample, 20% to 25% were seen once. Findings and limits, study-wide: Study of thyroid tissue was not done, with only peripheral blood studied. Whereas about 870 public clonotypes were shared by new patients, persistent patients shared more, at about 2,500.

The origin of this receptor is a female donor with Graves disease. The sequencing here drew on peripheral blood mononuclear cells (PBMCs), taken when the disease was refractory, from a patient treated with antithyroid drugs.

CDR3: CASSPTWGAGNYEQYF. CDR3 in DNA: TGTGCCAGCTCACCGACTTGGGGAGCGGGGAATTACGAGCAGTACTTC. The genes are TRBV18 and TRBJ2-7, with 7 bases aligning to TRBD2. V lost 3 bases and J lost 4; bases outside the gene matches: 12. CDR1 is KGHSH, CDR2 LQKENI, per germline. The length of the CDR3 is 16 residues.